This T cell receptor beta chain came from a study of tumor and adjacent non-tumor tissue in lung cancer. Turning to the study itself: Each sample yielded approximately 4 million productive TCRbeta reads on average. Study outcomes and limitations: Normal lung showed higher cumulative top 100 clone frequency than tumor. Compared with tumor, normal lung showed significantly lower TCR diversity.

Regarding this clonotype: Its antigen is unknown. One junction end does not reproduce the germline sequence, and a read error may be involved.

The CDR3 spans 15 residues. The germline CDR1 and CDR2 sequences are SGHAT and FQNNGV. The template was RNA from unsorted bulk tissue. More than 3 cm separated this lung sample from the edge of the tumor. Between August and November 2014, newly diagnosed, chemotherapy-naive lung cancer patients underwent thoracic surgery in China. TCRbeta libraries were built with three rounds of nested PCR, modified from ARM-PCR. TCRdb independently ran MiXCR on the multiplex PCR reads; one entry per CDR3 protein. Among about 67,000 distinct CDR3 sequences listed, around 82% were seen once. This TCR was sampled from a man aged 55 to 70 with non-small cell lung cancer. Sequencing input: distant non-tumor lung tissue. The V call is TRBV11-2, the J call TRBJ2-2; D is possibly TRBD2 (5 bases). The CDR3: CANSFASFNTGELFF. CDR3 bases: TGTGCCAACAGCTTCGCTAGTTTCAACACCGGGGAATTGTTTTTT.